This TCR beta chain originates from a study of T cells in Graves' hyperthyroidism and ophthalmopathy. General study points: The majority of expanded thyroid clonotypes above 0.001 also appeared in blood.

At least ten counts were recorded for this clonotype. Its antigen is not known. The junction shows a germline mismatch at one end, possibly a read error. Authors of the study amplified TCR beta CDR3 regions from RNA transcripts. HTBI primers were used for first-round RT-PCR of the TCR CDR3. TCRdb re-analysed the multiplex PCR reads in MiXCR, keeping a single row per CDR3 protein. The table has 250,000 to 300,000 distinct CDR3 sequences, roughly 15% seen once. The sequenced material came from blood. This TCR was recovered from a woman aged 40 to 50 with Graves' hyperthyroidism that later progressed to Graves' ophthalmopathy.

In DNA form, the CDR3 reads TGTGCCGGCAGGTCGACAGGTAGCGCTGCCGGGGAGCTGTTTTTT. This encodes CAGRSTGSAAGELFF. The chain links TRBV2 to TRBJ2-2; a possible D gene is TRBD1 (6 bases). CDR1 SNHLY and CDR2 FYNNEI come from the germline V gene. CDR3 length equals 15 residues.